The 32 T cell receptor beta chains presented below share a single source sample, sequenced in a study of T cell responses to AZD1222 COVID-19 vaccine. Sequencing used immunoSEQ multiplex PCR; TCRdb keeps in-frame clones, though not all of them. There are fewer than 200,000 clones in the sample; roughly nine tenths occur only once, and over 1% lies in the top ten. The starting material was peripheral blood, obtained 28 days after the second AZD1222 dose. All receptors come from an adult who received the AZD1222 COVID-19 vaccine.

This chain connects TRBV6-4 to TRBJ1-5; D is unresolved. Looked up from germline, CDR1 is MRHNA and CDR2 is SNTAGT. This CDR3 is built from 13 residues. The V and J ends lost 5 bases and 1 base respectively, with 6 bases between them. CDR3 coding DNA: TGTGCCAGCAGTATGGGGAGCAATCAGCCCCAGCATTTT. Protein: CASSMGSNQPQHF.

The genes are TRBV6-2 or TRBV6-3 and TRBJ2-5; the D gene could be TRBD1 or TRBD2 (6 bases each). The CDR3 has 14 amino acids. V was pared by 5 bases and J by 3 bases, with 13 bases between. Germline CDR1 and CDR2: MNHEY and SVGEGT. CDR3 sequence: CASSRGGREETQYF. The DNA for the CDR3 is TGTGCCAGCAGTAGAGGGGGGCGCGAAGAGACCCAGTACTTC.

J is TRBJ1-2 and V is TRBV29-1, with 8 bases matching TRBD1. V trimming: 6 bases; J trimming: 8 bases; junction bases outside the gene matches: 14. Germline lookup yields CDR1 SQVTM and CDR2 ANQGSEA. The CDR3 loop spans 14 amino acids. Here the CDR3 DNA reads TGCAGCGTCTTTACGGACAGGGTTGGAGGAGGCTACACCTTC. The encoded protein is CSVFTDRVGGGYTF. Variable domain in full (rest from reference TRBV29-1 and TRBJ1-2): SAVISQKPSRDICQRGTSLTIQCQVDSQVTMMFWYRQQPGQSLTLIATANQGSEATYESGFVIDKFPISRPNLTFSTLTVSNMSPEDSSIYLCSVFTDRVGGGYTFGSGTRLTVV.

This chain joins TRBV10-1 and TRBJ2-3, with TRBD2 identical over 10 bases. J was trimmed by 3 bases and V by 3 bases; bases with no gene match: 6. This CDR3 is built from 16 residues. CDR1 and CDR2 (germline): WNHNN, SYGVQD (reference sequence). The CDR3 coding sequence is TGCGCCAGCAGTGATGAACGAGCGGGGGGGACAGATACGCAGTATTTT. This sequence encodes CASSDERAGGTDTQYF.

This clone was recorded only once. The rearrangement uses TRBV12-3 or TRBV12-4 and TRBJ2-7; D remains unclear. Trimming took off 5 bases at V and 2 bases at J, with 4 bases between the two ends. This CDR3 comprises 11 residues. This chain's CDR3 is CASSPAYEQYF. The CDR3 DNA follows: TGTGCCAGCAGTCCCGCCTACGAGCAGTACTTC.

The chain carries TRBV6-2 or TRBV6-3 and TRBJ2-7, with TRBD1 matching over 7 bases. Germline CDR1 reads MNHEY; CDR2 reads SVGEGT. The ends lost 4 bases at V and 7 bases at J; junction bases unmatched: 10. The CDR3 loop spans 14 amino acids. The chain's CDR3 is CASSLRQGPLEQYF. The CDR3 DNA reads TGTGCCAGCAGTTTGAGACAGGGACCCTTGGAGCAGTACTTC.

V usage is TRBV4-2 and J usage is TRBJ1-6; 9 bases line up with TRBD1. This CDR3 comprises 17 residues. The trim removed 1 base at V and 8 bases at J, leaving 9 bases unmatched. Germline V lookup: CDR1 LGHNA, CDR2 YNFKEQ. In DNA, the CDR3 is TGTGCCAGCAGCCAAGCCGACCGGGACAGGGCCCATTCACCCCTCCACTTT. Translating gives CASSQADRDRAHSPLHF.

V is TRBV7-9 and J is TRBJ2-5; 10 bases match TRBD1. Trimming removed 5 bases from V and 5 bases from J; junction bases left unmatched: 8. Germline values: CDR1 SEHNR, CDR2 FQNEAQ (reference sequence). The CDR3 runs to 15 residues. CDR3 sequence reads: CASSRTGGIRETQYF. CDR3 nucleotide sequence: TGTGCCAGCAGCCGGACAGGGGGAATTAGGGAGACCCAGTACTTC.

V gene TRBV20-1 combines with J gene TRBJ1-1; the D is unclear. The CDR3 spans 13 residues. Trimming shortened V by 3 bases and J by 3 bases, and 11 bases separated the two germline ends. Germline lookup yields CDR1 DFQATT and CDR2 SNEGSKA (reference sequence). As DNA, the CDR3 is TGCAGTGCTAGTTTACCCTGGGACACTGAAGCTTTCTTT. It encodes CSASLPWDTEAFF.

The chain couples TRBV4-1 to TRBJ1-2; D gene uncertain. Germline V lookup: CDR1 MGHRA, CDR2 YSYEKL. Trimming removed 1 base from V and 5 bases from J, with 8 bases in between. CDR3 length: 13 amino acids. DNA for the CDR3: TGCGCCAGCAGCCAAGTATTGGAGTATGGCTACACCTTC. Residues: CASSQVLEYGYTF.

The sample holds a few counts of this clone. The chain recombines TRBV23-1 with TRBJ1-3; D is unresolved. TRBV23-1 is annotated as an ORF whose role is uncertain. Trimming left V 1 base short and J 0 bases short, with 7 bases between. This CDR3 contains 15 residues. CDR3 residues: CASSQWAVSGNTIYF. CDR3 DNA: TGCGCCAGCAGTCAATGGGCTGTCTCTGGAAACACCATATATTTT.

The CDR3 region has the DNA TGTGCCAGCTCGCCCTCGGGGGGGGCGTTCGGCTACACCTTC. Residues: CASSPSGGAFGYTF. V and J are TRBV18 and TRBJ1-2, with D perhaps TRBD1 (6 bases). The CDR3 has 14 residues. V was clipped by 6 bases and J by 8 bases, with 19 bases between them. Germline CDR1 KGHSH, CDR2 LQKENI.

The V gene is TRBV3-1 (or the pseudogene TRBV3-2), the J gene TRBJ1-6, with D perhaps TRBD1 (6 bases). V lost 2 bases to trimming and J lost 9 bases, with 17 bases between them. The germline V gene encodes CDR1 LGHDT and CDR2 YNNKEL (reference sequence). This CDR3 has 16 residues. The CDR3 reads CASSQRTVYHGSPLHF. The CDR3 DNA is TGTGCCAGCAGCCAACGGACAGTATATCATGGTTCACCCCTCCACTTT.

The gene calls are TRBV4-3 and TRBJ1-2, with D possibly matching TRBD1 (6 bases). Trimming cost V 1 base and J 4 bases, with 22 bases left between them. The CDR3 loop spans 18 amino acids. Germline V gene sequence: CDR1 LGHNA, CDR2 YSLEER. CDR3 in amino acids: CASSQVVRPGQRGYGYTF. The CDR3, as DNA: TGCGCCAGCAGCCAAGTGGTACGCCCGGGACAAAGAGGCTATGGCTACACCTTC.

J is TRBJ2-5 and V is TRBV6-2 or TRBV6-3, with D perhaps TRBD1 or TRBD2 (6 bases each). The CDR3 sequence is 15 residues long. Germline V gene sequence: CDR1 MNHEY, CDR2 SVGEGT. V was trimmed by 0 bases and J by 5 bases, leaving 13 bases between them. CDR3 sequence: CASSYSDRGGETQYF. The CDR3 bases are TGTGCCAGCAGTTACTCGGACCGAGGGGGGGAGACCCAGTACTTC.

This clone is a singleton in its sample. This chain uses TRBV18 with TRBJ1-2, with 7 bases lining up with TRBD1. The J segment lost 6 bases and the V segment lost 5 bases, leaving 15 bases of the junction unmatched. Germline assignment: CDR1 KGHSH and CDR2 LQKENI. The CDR3 consists of 16 residues. The CDR3 nucleotides read TGTGCCAGCTCATCCACCCTGACAGGGAAGGGTGATGGCTACACCTTC. It specifies CASSSTLTGKGDGYTF.

The chain combines TRBV30 with TRBJ1-2; maybe TRBD1 (6 bases). The V and J ends lost 4 bases and 5 bases respectively, with 14 bases between them. This CDR3 is built from 13 residues. The germline V gene encodes CDR1 GTSNPN and CDR2 SVGIG (reference sequence). CDR3 loop: CAWNEGDRYGYTF. The CDR3 DNA follows: TGTGCCTGGAATGAGGGGGACCGGTATGGCTACACCTTC.

In this sample, this clone turned up a few times. The genes are TRBV5-4 and TRBJ1-1; D call uncertain. Germline V gene data show CDR1 as SGHNT and CDR2 as YYREEE (reference sequence). The length of the CDR3 is 14 residues. V lost 4 bases and J lost 3, with 13 bases in between. In DNA, the CDR3 is TGTGCCAGCAGCAGGGCCCTCGAAGACACTGAAGCTTTCTTT. This gives the protein CASSRALEDTEAFF.

The J gene is TRBJ1-6, the V gene TRBV6-1; TRBD1 might be the D (5 bases). The CDR3 is made up of 15 amino acids. CDR1 is MNHNS and CDR2 is SASEGT in the germline V gene. Trimming removed 0 bases at V and 5 bases at J, with 8 bases between. In DNA form, the CDR3 reads TGTGCCAGCAGTGAAGCAGGGGTTAATAATTCACCCCTCCACTTT. This encodes CASSEAGVNNSPLHF.

The chain recombines TRBV6-2 or TRBV6-3 with TRBJ1-5, with D maybe TRBD1 (6 bases). Looked up from germline, CDR1 is MNHEY and CDR2 is SVGEGT. The ends were cut back, 2 bases at V and 0 bases at J, with 11 bases in the middle. The CDR3 runs to 16 residues. CDR3 region: CASSYLPGDSNQPQHF. The CDR3 DNA reads TGTGCCAGCAGTTACCTCCCAGGGGATAGCAATCAGCCCCAGCATTTT.

This clone was detected only once. CDR3 bases: TGTGCCAGCAGCCCTGGGAGTTATGGCTACACCTTC. Its protein is CASSPGSYGYTF. The J gene is TRBJ1-2, the V gene TRBV7-6; D is unresolved. This CDR3 region has 12 residues. V was shortened by 5 bases and J by 5 bases, with 9 bases between the two germline ends. Germline assignment: CDR1 SGHVS and CDR2 FNYEAQ.

The genes are TRBV19 and TRBJ1-2; 10 bases fit TRBD1. V gave up 7 bases and J gave up 2 bases; unmatched junction bases: 16. The CDR3 has 18 amino acids. Looked up from germline, CDR1 is LNHDA and CDR2 is SQIVND (reference sequence). CDR3 DNA sequence: TGTGCCAGTAAAGGTTCCGGGACAGGGGCCCTGGGGAACTATGGCTACACCTTC. It specifies CASKGSGTGALGNYGYTF.

This clone was seen a handful of times. V and J are TRBV2 and TRBJ2-7; no clear D gene. The V end was cut by 4 bases, the J end by 6 bases, with 7 bases between. This CDR3 is built from 11 residues. In germline, CDR1 is SNHLY, CDR2 FYNNEI. CDR3 nucleotide sequence: TGTGCCAGCAGTGCCCCCAGCGAGCAGTACTTC. As protein: CASSAPSEQYF.

The rearrangement links TRBV4-3 to TRBJ1-6; D gene uncertain. There are 16 residues in the CDR3. Trimming took off 4 bases at V and 4 bases at J, with 14 bases between the two ends. In germline, CDR1 is LGHNA, CDR2 YSLEER. The CDR3 protein is CASSPHLTDYNSPLHF. The CDR3 region has the DNA TGCGCCAGCAGCCCCCATCTCACGGATTATAATTCACCCCTCCACTTT.

This sequence joins TRBV6-5 and TRBJ2-7, with a weak D call TRBD2 (5 bases). Germline V gene data show CDR1 as MNHEY and CDR2 as SVGAGI. Between the trimmed V and J ends, which lost 2 bases and 6 bases, there was a span of 5 bases. This CDR3 is built from 11 residues. As DNA, the CDR3 is TGTGCCAGCAGTTACCGGGGCGAGCAGTACTTC. Its translation is CASSYRGEQYF.

The CDR3 coding sequence is TGTGCCAGCAGATCAGGGGAAAGCGGGTACTTC. This gives the protein CASRSGESGYF. The chain is built from TRBV28 and TRBJ2-5, with a weak D call TRBD1 (6 bases). Germline V lookup: CDR1 MDHEN, CDR2 SYDVKM. Trimming left V 6 bases short and J 13 bases short, with 15 bases between. This CDR3 region has 11 residues.

Note on this clone: The sample holds other DNA sequences that translate to the same CDR3. The chain couples TRBV14 to TRBJ1-1; tentatively, D is TRBD1 (5 bases). The CDR3 consists of 13 residues. Germline V CDR1 and CDR2: SGHDN, FVKESK. The V gene lost 1 base and the J gene lost 5 bases, with 8 bases spanning the gap. CDR3: CASSQVPGTEAFF. CDR3 in DNA: TGTGCCAGCAGCCAAGTTCCAGGGACTGAAGCTTTCTTT.

The chain joins TRBV5-1 to TRBJ2-3, with TRBD2 matching over 8 bases. The CDR3 consists of 13 residues. Germline V lookup: CDR1 SGHRS, CDR2 YFSETQ. J lost 3 bases, V lost 7 bases, and 4 bases had no gene match. The CDR3 bases are TGCGCCAGCGCGGGGGGAGGGACAGATACGCAGTATTTT. Translating it yields CASAGGGTDTQYF. The full variable domain, completed using reference TRBV5-1 and TRBJ2-3, is KAGVTQTPRYLIKTRGQQVTLSCSPISGHRSVSWYQQTPGQGLQFLFEYFSETQRNKGNFPGRFSGRQFSNSRSEMNVSTLELGDSALYLCASAGGGTDTQYFGPGTRLTVL.

The chain links TRBV7-9 to TRBJ1-1; tentatively, D is TRBD1 (5 bases). Trimming stripped 2 bases from V and 3 bases from J, with 13 bases between. Per germline, CDR1 SEHNR and CDR2 FQNEAQ (reference sequence). CDR3 length: 15 amino acids. CDR3 DNA: TGTGCCAGCAGCTTATTGGCCCTGGGGGACACTGAAGCTTTCTTT. It encodes CASSLLALGDTEAFF.

The rearrangement uses TRBV7-9 and TRBJ2-2, with a possible D match to TRBD2 (5 bases). The CDR3 runs to 16 residues. V dropped 3 bases and J dropped 1 base, with 12 bases sitting between them. CDR1 SEHNR and CDR2 FQNEAQ come from the germline V gene (reference sequence). The CDR3 nucleotides read TGTGCCAGCAGCTTCCCTGGAGGACTGAACACCGGGGAGCTGTTTTTT. Encoded protein: CASSFPGGLNTGELFF.

The chain combines TRBV4-2 with TRBJ1-2, with D perhaps TRBD1 (6 bases). Trimming took 1 base from V and 6 from J, leaving 15 bases between them. CDR1 and CDR2 (germline): LGHNA, YNFKEQ. CDR3 length: 15 amino acids. The CDR3 here is CASSQGGQGEHGYTF. CDR3 bases: TGTGCCAGCAGCCAAGGGGGGCAGGGAGAACATGGCTACACCTTC.

The chain's CDR3 is CASSLGQGTGELFF. The CDR3 region has the DNA TGTGCCAGCAGCTTGGGACAGGGCACCGGGGAGCTGTTTTTT. This chain connects TRBV5-6 to TRBJ2-2, with 7 bases fitting TRBD1. This CDR3 is 14 amino acids long. V was pared by 0 bases and J by 4 bases, with 0 bases of the junction left unmatched. Germline V CDR1 and CDR2: SGHDT, YYEEEE.